The T cell receptor (beta chain) described here comes from a study of Graves' ophthalmopathy and Graves' hyperthyroidism. Study-level points and caveats: The 13-signature model separated ophthalmopathy from stable hyperthyroidism at 85% to 90% sensitivity and around 81% specificity.

This clonotype was counted ten times or more. The antigen remains undetermined. The study amplified TCR beta CDR3 regions using RNA transcripts. Second-round multiplex PCR followed a first-round RT-PCR using HTBI primers. TCRdb re-called the multiplex PCR reads through MiXCR, storing one row per CDR3 protein. The profile shows around 1.1 million distinct CDR3 sequences, roughly 35% of them singletons. Germline CDR1 SGDLS, CDR2 YYNGEE. The CDR3 spans 17 residues. Trimming cost V 4 bases and J 1 base; bases outside gene matches: 13. Establishment of the diagnosis relied upon clinical symptoms, serum thyroxine, TRAb, thyroid ultrasound and orbital computed tomography.

The gene calls are TRBV9 and TRBJ1-1; 7 bases are a match to TRBD1. Material: peripheral blood or thyroid tissue (not recorded which). This TCR came from an adult man with Graves' hyperthyroidism. CDR3 nucleotides: TGTGCCAGCAGCCCCCGAGGGACAGCATTTCCGAACACTGAAGCTTTCTTT. Encoded protein: CASSPRGTAFPNTEAFF.